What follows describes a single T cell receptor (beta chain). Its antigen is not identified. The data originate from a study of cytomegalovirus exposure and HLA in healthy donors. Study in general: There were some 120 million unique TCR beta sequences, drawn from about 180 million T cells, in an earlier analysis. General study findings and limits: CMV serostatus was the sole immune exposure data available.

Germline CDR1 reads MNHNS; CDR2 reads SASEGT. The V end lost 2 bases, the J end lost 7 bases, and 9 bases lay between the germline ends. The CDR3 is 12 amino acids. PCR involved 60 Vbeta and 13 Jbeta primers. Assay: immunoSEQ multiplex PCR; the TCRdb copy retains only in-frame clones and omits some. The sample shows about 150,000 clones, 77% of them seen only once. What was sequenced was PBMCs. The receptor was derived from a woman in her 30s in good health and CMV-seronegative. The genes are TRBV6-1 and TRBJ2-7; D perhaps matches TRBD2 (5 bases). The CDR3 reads CASSERSGEQYF. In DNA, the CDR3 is TGTGCCAGCAGTGAAAGGTCGGGAGAGCAGTACTTC.